This paragraph reports one T cell receptor beta chain. Its target is unknown. Germline loops: CDR1 LGHNA, CDR2 YNFKEQ. V shed 1 base, J shed 0 bases, and the junction held 5 bases outside the gene matches. The CDR3 extends over 18 amino acids. 13 Jbeta primers and 60 Vbeta primers were used for the PCR. The protocol was immunoSEQ multiplex PCR, while the TCRdb copy is restricted to in-frame clones and leaves out a portion. The sample has around 50,000 clones; the top ten hold 2% to 2.5%. The data originate from a study of cytomegalovirus exposure and HLA in healthy donors. The study's findings and limits: As was reported, the HLA-A and HLA-B alleles of most subjects were accurately predicted from TCR beta sequences.

Source material: PBMCs. The receptor was derived from a female donor in good health and CMV-seronegative. V gene TRBV4-2 combines with J gene TRBJ2-6, with TRBD2 identical over 8 bases. CDR3 coding DNA: TGTGCCAGCAGCCAAGGCGGGGGGCGCCTCTCTGGGGCCAACGTCCTGACTTTC. This encodes CASSQGGGRLSGANVLTF.